This T cell receptor beta chain originates from a study of CD8 T cells in Susac syndrome. Sequencing of TCR beta was carried out in blood CD8+ and CD4+ T cells. With 5 bases removed from V and 5 bases from J, the gap between germline ends came to 12 bases. The CDR3 loop spans 13 amino acids. Looked up from germline, CDR1 is SNHLY and CDR2 is FYNNEI. Reverse transcription of 0.5 to 1 ug RNA was performed with random hexamers. Amplification of TCR beta CDR3 by immunoSEQ multiplex PCR spanned 54 Vbeta and 13 Jbeta. TCRdb re-called the immunoSEQ multiplex PCR reads with MiXCR, one entry per CDR3 protein. This sample has about 160,000 distinct CDR3 sequences, with 85% to 95% found just once.

Input material: CD4+ T cells from PBMCs. This TCR derives from a human donor in good health. The V gene is TRBV2, the J gene TRBJ1-1; D is possibly TRBD1 (5 bases). DNA for the CDR3: TGTGCCAGCAGTCCCGGGACTACGACTGAAGCTTTCTTT. Translated, it gives CASSPGTTTEAFF.